The sequence of this T cell receptor beta chain was determined in a study of T cell responses to AZD1222 COVID-19 vaccine (dated by TCRdb to 2020 to 2023). Looking at the study overall: AZD1222 recipients whose second dose came at about 4 weeks and those whose second dose came at about 12 weeks were combined into one group, since spike-specific TCR depth and breadth did not differ between the two schedules. Trial participants were enrolled by age into subgroups of 18-55, 56-69 and 70-plus years, and around 140, 26 and 57 TCR-sequenced participants, respectively, were included in these subgroups. TCR sequencing was performed for more than 230 trial participants, of whom roughly 200 were given two doses of AZD1222 and around 26 were given two doses of MenACWY control vaccine.

The CDR3 regions of human TCRbeta chains were analyzed by immunosequencing. As for the authors' bioinformatics: Repertoire TCRs were checked for matches against a reference library of SARS-CoV-2-specific TCRs that had been generated using the MIRA antigen-specificity platform. Breadth was defined as the fraction of unique TCRs that were SARS-CoV-2-associated, and depth was defined as the fraction of total T cells that were SARS-CoV-2-associated. Using the MIRA data, each spike-specific TCR was assigned both to the spike region to which the TCR was reactive and to a CD4 or CD8 class. Log10-transformed breadth and depth values were compared by one-way ANOVA with Sidak's multiple comparisons tests. The table comes from immuneACCESS by way of TCRdb, which keeps in-frame sequences with V and J called. Part of the clones is missing from these tables; in studies checked, under half for an unresolved V gene and the rest for unknown reasons. The V and J calls and clone size are taken from that table; D and trimming were inferred from the DNA. This sample comprises about 85,000 clones, 85% to 90% of them detected only once. Roughly 7.7% of the sample belongs to the ten largest clones.

A remark on this clone: It lacks a known antigen. No base qualities exist here, and no much larger clone lies one base off it.

What the research found in general, with its limitations: The vaccine-associated CD4 TCRs covered the entire spike protein, and the dominant responses fell in regions 160-218 and 743-854. Participants were mostly white British, with more females than males. The authors suggested clonal diversity may have been underestimated. Epitopes outside the regions mutated in the B.1.351 and B.1.1.7 variants were reportedly recognized by nearly half of the unique spike-specific TCRs. Because no day 14 peak-response samples were available, repertoires were characterized only after the peak T cell response. The 56-69-year group was small, and its depth increase did not reach significance, likely because of low power. Conclusions about previously exposed vaccinees are limited because only a handful of AZD1222 recipients were SARS-CoV-2 seropositive at baseline. After two AZD1222 doses, both the breadth and the depth of spike-specific TCRs were significantly higher than at day 0 and than in MenACWY recipients.

Reading the label with the study, this specimen's time point is: baseline before first vaccination. Samples from vaccinated people were obtained from the UK trials COV001 and COV002, which included a single-blind randomized controlled phase 2/3 trial of AZD1222 (ChAdOx1 nCoV-19) in healthy adults. Trial participant PBMC samples were collected at day 0 and day 28 after the second dose for TCRbeta chain sequencing. CDR3 length: 16 amino acids, cysteine to phenylalanine. CDR3 DNA is the only sequence kept; it has 48 bases, read in frame from the first base. In the germline V gene, CDR1 corresponds to MNHEY and CDR2 to SVGAGI. The junction carries 14 bases between V and J, which are trimmed by 2 bases and 1 base respectively.

Sequenced material: peripheral blood, taken on day 0 of AZD1222 vaccination. The sequence is built from TRBV6-5 and TRBJ1-1, and possibly TRBD1, on 5 matching bases. The source is an adult in good health. The sequence in DNA is TGTGCCAGCAGTTACGGCGGTTACCAGGGGAACACTGAAGCTTTCTTT. It is translated as CASSYGGYQGNTEAFF.